Listed here are 9 T cell receptor beta chains from one sample, sequenced in a study of Graves' ophthalmopathy and Graves' hyperthyroidism. The authors amplified TCR beta CDR3 regions, and they did so from RNA transcripts for repertoire sequencing. RT-PCR in the first round used HTBI primers; a second-round multiplex PCR followed. TCRdb called the multiplex PCR reads again in MiXCR, with one record for every CDR3 protein. In the table there are about 220,000 distinct CDR3 sequences, 20% to 25% of which are singletons. What was sequenced was peripheral blood. These receptors originate from a woman in her fifties or sixties with Graves' ophthalmopathy.

This clonotype was detected a few times. The rearrangement joins TRBV28 to TRBJ2-7, with 7 bases that match TRBD2. This CDR3 spans 15 amino acids. Germline V gene data show CDR1 as MDHEN and CDR2 as SYDVKM. The trim removed 7 bases at V and 0 bases at J, leaving 9 bases unmatched. The DNA for the CDR3 is TGTGCCAGCAAACCCAGCGGGGCGATCTCCTACGAGCAGTACTTC. This translates into CASKPSGAISYEQYF.

The table lists this clonotype with many counts. CDR3 DNA sequence: TGTGCCAGCAGTTCCCGGACACTCGTATCCGGTGATTCACCCCTCCACTTT. Translated, it gives CASSSRTLVSGDSPLHF. The chain couples TRBV27 to TRBJ1-6; the D gene is possibly TRBD1 (5 bases). The V end lost 4 bases, the J end lost 8 bases, and 21 bases lay between the germline ends. The CDR3 is made up of 17 amino acids. The germline gives CDR1 MNHEY, CDR2 SMNVEV (reference sequence).

Only one count was recorded for this clonotype. This chain uses TRBV28 with TRBJ1-1, with D unresolved. V shed 3 bases and J shed 3 bases, with 17 bases lying between them. CDR3 length: 16 residues. CDR1 is MDHEN and CDR2 is SYDVKM in the germline V gene. The CDR3 DNA follows: TGTGCCAGCAGTTTTCCTAAGGGATGGAAGGACACTGAAGCTTTCTTT. Residues: CASSFPKGWKDTEAFF.

This clonotype occurred many times. The chain recombines TRBV12-3 or TRBV12-4 with TRBJ2-7, with no clear D. V was pared by 2 bases and J by 2 bases, with 10 bases between. This CDR3 contains 14 residues. CDR3 sequence: CASSLRRQAYEQYF. DNA for the CDR3: TGTGCCAGCAGTTTAAGGCGCCAGGCCTACGAGCAGTACTTC.

This clonotype was counted at least ten times. The chain combines TRBV20-1 with TRBJ1-1; D perhaps matches TRBD1 (6 bases). Trimming cost V 2 bases and J 0 bases, with 7 bases left between them. The CDR3 loop spans 13 amino acids. Germline CDR1 DFQATT, CDR2 SNEGSKA (reference sequence). The CDR3 loop reads CSARQGMNTEAFF. Here the CDR3 DNA reads TGCAGTGCTAGACAGGGGATGAACACTGAAGCTTTCTTT.

The chain is built from TRBV7-2 and TRBJ1-1, with 7 nucleotides matching TRBD1. Losses at the gene ends were 5 bases for V and 6 bases for J; bases not matched to a gene: 9. CDR3 size: 14 residues. Germline loops: CDR1 SGHTA, CDR2 FQGNSA. The CDR3 spells CASSARQGFAEAFF. In DNA form, the CDR3 reads TGTGCCAGCAGCGCCCGACAGGGCTTCGCTGAAGCTTTCTTT.

This clonotype was observed many times. The chain carries TRBV12-3 or TRBV12-4 and TRBJ1-6; 7 bases are a match to TRBD1. V lost 7 bases and J lost 7; bases outside the gene matches: 7. This CDR3 has 14 residues. CDR3 bases: TGTGCCAGCACCTCCGGGACAGCCAATTCACCCCTCCACTTT. It yields the protein CASTSGTANSPLHF.

This clonotype occurred many times. J is TRBJ2-5 and V is TRBV12-3 or TRBV12-4, with 8 positions matching TRBD2. This CDR3 has 17 amino acids. Unmatched junction bases numbered 15, after V lost 4 bases and J lost 5 bases. CDR3 loop: CASSSTQREIDGETQYF. CDR3 DNA sequence: TGTGCCAGCAGTTCCACCCAGCGGGAGATAGATGGGGAGACCCAGTACTTC.

Ten or more counts support this clonotype. This chain uses TRBV29-1 with TRBJ2-5; 8 bases map to TRBD2. The CDR3 spans 14 residues. Germline CDR1 SQVTM, CDR2 ANQGSEA. Trimming at V came to 0 bases and at J to 4 bases, leaving 4 bases not matched to a gene. CDR3 sequence: CSVEEAGAGETQYF. The CDR3 bases are TGCAGCGTTGAAGAAGCGGGAGCGGGAGAGACCCAGTACTTC.